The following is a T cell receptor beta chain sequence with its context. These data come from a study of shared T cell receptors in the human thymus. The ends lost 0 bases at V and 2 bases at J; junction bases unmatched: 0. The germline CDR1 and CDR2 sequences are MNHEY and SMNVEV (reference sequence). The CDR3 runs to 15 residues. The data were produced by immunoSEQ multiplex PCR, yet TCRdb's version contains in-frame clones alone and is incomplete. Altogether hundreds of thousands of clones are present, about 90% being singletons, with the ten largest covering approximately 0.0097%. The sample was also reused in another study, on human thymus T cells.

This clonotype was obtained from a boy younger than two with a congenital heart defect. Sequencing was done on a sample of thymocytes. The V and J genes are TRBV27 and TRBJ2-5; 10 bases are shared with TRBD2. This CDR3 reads CASSLSSGRQETQYF. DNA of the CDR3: TGTGCCAGCAGTTTATCTAGCGGGAGGCAAGAGACCCAGTACTTC.